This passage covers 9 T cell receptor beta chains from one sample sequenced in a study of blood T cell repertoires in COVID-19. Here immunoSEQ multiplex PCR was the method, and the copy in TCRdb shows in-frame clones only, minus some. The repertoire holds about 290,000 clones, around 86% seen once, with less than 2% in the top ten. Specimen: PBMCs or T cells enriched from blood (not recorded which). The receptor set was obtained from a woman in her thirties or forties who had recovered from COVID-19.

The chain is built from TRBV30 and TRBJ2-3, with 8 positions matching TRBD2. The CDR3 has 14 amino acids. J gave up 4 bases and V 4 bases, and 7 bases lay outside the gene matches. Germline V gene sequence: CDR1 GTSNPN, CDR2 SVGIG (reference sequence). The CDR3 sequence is CAWTRGGNSDTQYF. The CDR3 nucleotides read TGTGCCTGGACACGCGGGGGGAACTCAGATACGCAGTATTTT.

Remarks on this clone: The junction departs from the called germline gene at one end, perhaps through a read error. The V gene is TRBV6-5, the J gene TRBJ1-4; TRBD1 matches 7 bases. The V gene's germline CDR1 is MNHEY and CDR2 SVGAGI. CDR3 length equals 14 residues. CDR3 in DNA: TGTGCCAACAACCGGACAGGCGGAGGTGAAAAATTGTTTTTT. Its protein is CANNRTGGGEKLFF.

The DNA for the CDR3 is TGTGCCAGCAGCCGAACACAAGACAGGGCCGAGCAGTACTTC. Its translation: CASSRTQDRAEQYF. The chain recombines TRBV25-1 with TRBJ2-7; 7 bases are a match to TRBD1. From germline, CDR1 is MGHDK and CDR2 SYGVNS. The CDR3 covers 14 residues. Trimming cost V 6 bases and J 6 bases; bases outside gene matches: 11.

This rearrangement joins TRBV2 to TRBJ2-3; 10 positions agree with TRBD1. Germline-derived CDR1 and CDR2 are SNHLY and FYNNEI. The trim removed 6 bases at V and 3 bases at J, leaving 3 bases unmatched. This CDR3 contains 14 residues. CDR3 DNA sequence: TGTGCCAGCAGAACGGACAGGGGGACAGATACGCAGTATTTT. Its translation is CASRTDRGTDTQYF.

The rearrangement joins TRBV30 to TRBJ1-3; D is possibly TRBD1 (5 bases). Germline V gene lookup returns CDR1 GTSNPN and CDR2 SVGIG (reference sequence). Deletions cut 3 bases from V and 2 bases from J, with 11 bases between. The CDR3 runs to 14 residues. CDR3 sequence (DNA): TGTGCCTGGAGGAATCCAGGGACTGGAAACACCATATATTTT. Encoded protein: CAWRNPGTGNTIYF. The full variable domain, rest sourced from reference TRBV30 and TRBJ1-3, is SQTIHQWPATLVQPVGSPLSLECTVEGTSNPNLYWYRQAAGRGLQLLFYSVGIGQISSEVPQNLSASRPQDRQFILSSKKLLLSDSGFYLCAWRNPGTGNTIYFGEGSWLTVV.

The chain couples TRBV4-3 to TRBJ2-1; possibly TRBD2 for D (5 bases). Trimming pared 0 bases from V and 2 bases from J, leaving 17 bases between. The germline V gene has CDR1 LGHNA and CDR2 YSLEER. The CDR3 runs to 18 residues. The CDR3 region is CASSQDPSGMMTYNEQFF. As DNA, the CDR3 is TGCGCCAGCAGCCAAGATCCCTCCGGGATGATGACCTACAATGAGCAGTTCTTC.

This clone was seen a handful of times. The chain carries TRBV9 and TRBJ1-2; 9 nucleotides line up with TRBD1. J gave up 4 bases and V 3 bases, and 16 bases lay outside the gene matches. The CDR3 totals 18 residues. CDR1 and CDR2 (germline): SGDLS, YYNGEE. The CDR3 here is CASSARDRVSIASYGYTF. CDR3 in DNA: TGTGCCAGCAGCGCTCGGGACAGGGTCTCAATAGCTAGCTATGGCTACACCTTC.

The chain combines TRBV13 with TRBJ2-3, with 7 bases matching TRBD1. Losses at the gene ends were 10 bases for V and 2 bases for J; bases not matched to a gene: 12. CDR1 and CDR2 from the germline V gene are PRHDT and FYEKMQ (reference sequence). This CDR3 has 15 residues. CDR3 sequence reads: CATYIWTGTTDTQYF. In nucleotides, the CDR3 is TGTGCCACCTATATTTGGACAGGAACCACAGATACGCAGTATTTT.

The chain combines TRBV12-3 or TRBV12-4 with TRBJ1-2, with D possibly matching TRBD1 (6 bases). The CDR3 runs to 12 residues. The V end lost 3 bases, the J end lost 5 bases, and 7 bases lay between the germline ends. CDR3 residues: CASSFQGYGYTF. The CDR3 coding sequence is TGTGCCAGCAGTTTCCAGGGGTATGGCTACACCTTC.